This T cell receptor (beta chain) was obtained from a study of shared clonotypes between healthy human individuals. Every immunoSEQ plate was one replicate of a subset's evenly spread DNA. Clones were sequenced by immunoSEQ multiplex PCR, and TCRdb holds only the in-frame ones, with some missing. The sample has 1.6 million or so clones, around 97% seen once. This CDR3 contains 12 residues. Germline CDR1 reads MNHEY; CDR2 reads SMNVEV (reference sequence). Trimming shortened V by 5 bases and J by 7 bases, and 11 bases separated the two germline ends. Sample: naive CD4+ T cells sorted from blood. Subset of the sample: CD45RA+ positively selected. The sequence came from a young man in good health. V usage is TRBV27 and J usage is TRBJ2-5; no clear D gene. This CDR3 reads CASSPRLGTQYF. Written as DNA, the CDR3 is TGTGCCAGCAGTCCCCGCCTCGGGACCCAGTACTTC.